These 19 T cell receptor beta chains were all obtained from the same sample, sequenced in a study of T cells in women clearing cervical HPV infection. The table came from immunoSEQ multiplex PCR; TCRdb's copy has only in-frame clones and leaves some out. In total, the table holds 40,000 or so clones. The sequenced sample consisted of blood buffy coat. These receptors were taken from a woman aged 18-70 years with a cervical HPV16 infection that either progressed to CIN3+ or cleared (not recorded which).

The CDR3: CASIGGGHNEKLFF. The covered CDR3 bases are TGTGCCAGTATAGGCGGGGGCCATAATGAAAAG. The chain uses TRBV19 and TRBJ2-2, with a tentative D call TRBD2 (7 bases). The CDR3 goes on 3 residues after the read ends, and that part is filled in from the germline J gene. The germline CDR1 and CDR2 sequences are LNHDA and SQIVND (reference sequence). The CDR3 is 14 amino acids.

Points on this clone: An end of the junction does not agree with germline; a read error may underlie this. The DNA ends 3 residues before the CDR3 does, and the rest of the CDR3 is filled in from the germline J gene. The same CDR3 is also encoded by other DNA sequences in this sample. The chain employs TRBV20-1 and TRBJ1-3; 8 bases align to TRBD1. Germline values: CDR1 DFQATT, CDR2 SNEGSKA (reference sequence). This CDR3 comprises 13 residues. The sequenced CDR3 bases are TGCAGTGCTCCGGACAGGGCTGGAAACACG. As protein: CSAPDRAGNT. In full, the CDR3 is CSAPDRAGNTIYF.

Regarding this clone: The read is 3 residues too short to cover the CDR3 end, so that end is filled in from the germline J gene. This chain connects TRBV28 to TRBJ2-5, with 9 bases aligning to TRBD1. The CDR3 contains 18 residues. The V segment lost 7 bases and the J segment 1 base; nucleotides outside the gene matches: 16. Per the germline V gene, CDR1 is MDHEN and CDR2 is SYDVKM. CDR3: CASKFSGTGRSGQETQYF. The CDR3 bases that were read are TGTGCCAGCAAGTTCTCCGGGACAGGGCGGTCCGGCCAAGAGACC. Using reference TRBV28 and TRBJ2-5 for the parts outside the CDR3, the full variable domain is DVKVTQSSRYLVKRTGEKVFLECVQDMDHENMFWYRQDPGLGLRLIYFSYDVKMKEKGDIPEGYSVSREKKERFSLILESASTNQTSMYLCASKFSGTGRSGQETQYFGPGTRLLVL.

The DNA read from the CDR3 is TGTGCCTGGATGTTTCAGGATGAG. Its protein is CAWMFQDE. Given in full, the CDR3 is CAWMFQDEQFF. The chain recombines TRBV30 with TRBJ2-1; no reliable D call. The read ends 3 residues before the CDR3 terminus; that terminus is restored from the germline J gene. Germline CDR1 and CDR2: GTSNPN and SVGIG (reference sequence). This CDR3 contains 11 residues. The V end was cut by 4 bases, the J end by 8 bases, with 9 bases between.

In the case of this clone: The read comes to an end 3 residues before the CDR3 does, leaving the germline J gene to fill in the end. The chain combines TRBV19 with TRBJ1-2; 9 bases map to TRBD1. The germline CDR1 and CDR2 sequences are LNHDA and SQIVND (reference sequence). The length of the CDR3 is 13 residues. CDR3 residues: CASSTTGGMDYTF. CDR3 DNA (partial): TGTGCCAGTAGTACCACAGGGGGCATGGAC.

This clone is identified as medium-sized from frequency. Sequencing ends 3 residues short of the CDR3 end; the germline J gene provides the rest. The chain carries TRBV19 and TRBJ2-6, with 8 nucleotides matching TRBD1. CDR1 and CDR2 (germline): LNHDA, SQIVND (reference sequence). This CDR3 contains 17 residues. The ends lost 3 bases at V and 2 bases at J; junction bases unmatched: 6. The DNA read from the CDR3 is TGTGCCAGTAGTATTGGACAGGGTGTTGCTGGGGCCAACGTC. It translates to CASSIGQGVAGANV. The whole CDR3 reads CASSIGQGVAGANVLTF.

About this clone: Sequencing ends 3 residues short of the CDR3 end; the germline J gene provides the rest. This sequence joins TRBV10-3 and TRBJ1-2; 8 nucleotides align to TRBD1. Germline lookup yields CDR1 ENHRY and CDR2 SYGVKD. The CDR3 covers 14 residues. CDR3 sequence: CAISEAVGDRGYTF. The sequenced part of the CDR3 DNA is TGTGCCATCAGTGAGGCAGTAGGGGACAGGGGC.

A remark on this clone: The read ends 3 residues before the CDR3 terminus; that terminus is restored from the germline J gene. The chain has TRBV7-9 and TRBJ2-4; 10 bases line up with TRBD1. The CDR3 is made up of 15 amino acids. CDR1 SEHNR and CDR2 FQNEAQ come from the germline V gene (reference sequence). CDR3 DNA (partial): TGTGCCAGCAGCCAAGGGGACAGGGGATTATATGGT. Its translation is CASSQGDRGLYG. The whole CDR3 protein is CASSQGDRGLYGQYF.

About this clone: The read ends 3 residues before the CDR3 terminus; that terminus is restored from the germline J gene. The chain joins TRBV7-9 to TRBJ1-1; perhaps TRBD1 as D (5 bases). The CDR3 contains 14 residues. Germline-derived CDR1 and CDR2 are SEHNR and FQNEAQ (reference sequence). V shed 10 bases and J shed 4 bases, with 19 bases lying between them. This CDR3 is CAIDLPGGGTEAFF. The CDR3 DNA, read in part, is TGTGCCATCGACCTCCCCGGGGGAGGCACTGAA.

Concerning this clone itself: The CDR3 end is not reached by the read, which stops 3 residues before it; the germline J gene fills it in. The chain has TRBV12-3 or TRBV12-4 and TRBJ2-3; 11 nucleotides align to TRBD2. The CDR3 runs 15 residues. CDR3 DNA, as far as it was read: TGTGCCAGCAGTTTAGCGACTAGCGGGGAAGGTTCG. Protein sequence: CASSLATSGEGS. From start to end, the CDR3 is CASSLATSGEGSQYF.

In the case of this clone: Coverage ceases 3 residues before the CDR3 finishes, and the germline J gene fills in the end. This chain joins TRBV29-1 and TRBJ2-3; 9 bases agree with TRBD1. Germline V lookup: CDR1 SQVTM, CDR2 ANQGSEA. This CDR3 has 16 residues. V gave up 8 bases and J gave up 1 base; unmatched junction bases: 13. CDR3 DNA, as far as it was read: TGCAGCTCCCCCTCTGTCGGGGACAGGGGCACAGATACG. Translated: CSSPSVGDRGTDT. The full CDR3 protein is CSSPSVGDRGTDTQYF.

This CDR3 is CASSYTSGEETQYF. The CDR3 bases that were read are TGTGCCAGCAGTTACACTAGCGGGGAAGAGACG. The gene calls are TRBV6-2 or TRBV6-3 and TRBJ2-3; the match to TRBD2 covers 10 bases. The DNA ends 3 residues before the CDR3 does, and the rest of the CDR3 is filled in from the germline J gene. Per germline, CDR1 MNHEY and CDR2 SVGEGT. The CDR3 is made up of 14 amino acids.

On this clone: The read finishes 3 residues shy of the CDR3 end, and the germline J gene is used to complete it. The chain uses TRBV11-2 and TRBJ1-1; 8 nucleotides line up with TRBD1. CDR1 is SGHAT, CDR2 FQNNGV, per germline. Trimming removed 5 bases from V and 0 bases from J; junction bases left unmatched: 2. There are 14 residues in the CDR3. CDR3 in amino acids: CASSKDRVNTEAFF. The CDR3 bases that were read are TGTGCCAGCAGCAAGGACAGGGTGAACACTGAA.

As regards this clone: The DNA ends 3 residues before the CDR3 does, and the rest of the CDR3 is filled in from the germline J gene. This sequence joins TRBV4-2 and TRBJ1-5; D may be TRBD1 (6 bases). The CDR3 covers 18 residues. Germline V CDR1 and CDR2: LGHNA, YNFKEQ. Trimming shortened V by 4 bases and J by 2 bases, and 21 bases separated the two germline ends. The CDR3 loop reads CASSPAGGTLNRNQPQHF. The covered CDR3 bases are TGTGCCAGCAGCCCCGCTGGGGGCACGTTGAATCGCAATCAGCCC.

Details on this clone: With the read ending 3 residues before the CDR3 end, the germline J gene is used to fill in that end. The chain has TRBV9 and TRBJ2-7; D call uncertain. V was pared by 0 bases and J by 2 bases, with 6 bases between. The CDR3 is made up of 13 amino acids. The germline V gene has CDR1 SGDLS and CDR2 YYNGEE. The CDR3 sequence: CASSVGSAYEQYF. CDR3 DNA, as far as it was read: TGTGCCAGCAGCGTAGGGTCAGCCTACGAG.

About this clone: The CDR3 is cut off 3 residues early in the read; its end comes from the germline J gene. The chain combines TRBV28 with TRBJ1-1, with 7 nucleotides matching TRBD1. The CDR3 has 14 amino acids. Germline trimming cut 5 bases from V and 1 base from J; bases unmatched to any gene: 4. Per germline, CDR1 MDHEN and CDR2 SYDVKM. The covered CDR3 bases are TGTGCCAGCAGTCCCTGGACAGGGAACACTGAA. Its protein is CASSPWTGNTE. The whole CDR3 reads CASSPWTGNTEAFF.

On this clone: The read ends 3 residues early relative to the CDR3; the germline J gene fills the gap. The rearrangement joins TRBV6-1 to TRBJ1-2, with a tentative D call TRBD1 (6 bases). CDR3 size: 15 residues. Trimming pared 1 base from V and 4 bases from J, leaving 13 bases between. The germline gives CDR1 MNHNS, CDR2 SASEGT. Incomplete CDR3 DNA: TGTGCCAGCAGTGAAGTTGGACAGAGGTTCTATGGC. Its protein is CASSEVGQRFYG. The full CDR3 protein reads CASSEVGQRFYGYTF.

Note on this clone: The read halts 3 residues ahead of the CDR3 end, with the missing end drawn from the germline J gene. The V and J genes are TRBV20-1 and TRBJ2-1, with TRBD2 matching 12 bases. V trimming: 6 bases; J trimming: 2 bases; junction bases outside the gene matches: 2. This CDR3 comprises 14 residues. Looked up from germline, CDR1 is DFQATT and CDR2 is SNEGSKA (reference sequence). The CDR3 region is CSALAGGPYNEQFF. The CDR3 bases that were read are TGCAGTGCCCTAGCGGGAGGGCCCTACAATGAG.

CDR3 protein: CASTQTGMMTDTQYF. The covered CDR3 bases are TGCGCCAGCACCCAGACAGGGATGATGACAGATACG. The genes are TRBV5-1 and TRBJ2-3; 7 nucleotides line up with TRBD1. The DNA ends 3 residues before the CDR3 does, and the rest of the CDR3 is filled in from the germline J gene. The CDR3 extends over 15 amino acids. V shed 6 bases, J shed 3 bases, and the junction held 10 bases outside the gene matches. Germline loops: CDR1 SGHRS, CDR2 YFSETQ.